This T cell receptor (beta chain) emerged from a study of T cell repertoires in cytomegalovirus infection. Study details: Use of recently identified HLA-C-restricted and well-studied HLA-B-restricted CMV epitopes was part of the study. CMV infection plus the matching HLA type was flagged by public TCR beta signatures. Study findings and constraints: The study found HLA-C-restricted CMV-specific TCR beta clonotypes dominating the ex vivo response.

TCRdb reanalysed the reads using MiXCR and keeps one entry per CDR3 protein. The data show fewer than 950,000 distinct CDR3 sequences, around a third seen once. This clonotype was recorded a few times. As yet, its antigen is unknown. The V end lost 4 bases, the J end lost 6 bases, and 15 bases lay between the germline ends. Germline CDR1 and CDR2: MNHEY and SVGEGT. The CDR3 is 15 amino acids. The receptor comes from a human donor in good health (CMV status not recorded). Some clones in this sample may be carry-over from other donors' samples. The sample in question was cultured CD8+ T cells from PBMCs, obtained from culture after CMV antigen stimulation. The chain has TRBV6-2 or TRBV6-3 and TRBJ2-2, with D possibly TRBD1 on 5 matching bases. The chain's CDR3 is CASSSSGIRAGELFF. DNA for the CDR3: TGTGCCAGCAGTTCATCAGGGATTCGAGCCGGGGAGCTGTTTTTT.